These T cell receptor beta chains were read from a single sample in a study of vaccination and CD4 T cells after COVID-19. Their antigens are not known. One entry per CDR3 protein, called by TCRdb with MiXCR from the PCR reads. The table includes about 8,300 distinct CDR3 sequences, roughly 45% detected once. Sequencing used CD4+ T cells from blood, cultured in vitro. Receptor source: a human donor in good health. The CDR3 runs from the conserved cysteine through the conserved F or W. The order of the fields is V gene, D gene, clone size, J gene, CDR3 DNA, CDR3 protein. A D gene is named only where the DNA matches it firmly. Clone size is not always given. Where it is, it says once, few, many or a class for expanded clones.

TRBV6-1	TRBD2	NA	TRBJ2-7	TGTGCCGCACAAAGCGGGGTTCGCGAGCAGTACTTC	CAAQSGVREQYF
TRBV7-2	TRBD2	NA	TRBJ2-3	TGTGCCAGCAGTAGGACTAGTCCCACAGATACGCAGTATTTT	CASSRTSPTDTQYF
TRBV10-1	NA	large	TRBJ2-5	TGCGCCAGCAGTGAGTCGGGGGGGCTTTCGGAGACCCAGTACTTC	CASSESGGLSETQYF
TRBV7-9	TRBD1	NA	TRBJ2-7	TGTGCCAGCAGCCCCCACCGGCGGACAGGTAGATGGTACGAGCAGTACTTC	CASSPHRRTGRWYEQYF
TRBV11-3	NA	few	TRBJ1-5	TGTGCCAGCAGCTTAGGAATGAGGGCCCAGCCCCAGCATTTT	CASSLGMRAQPQHF
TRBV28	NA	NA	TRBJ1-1	TGTGCCAGCAGTTTATTTCGGGGAAAGAACACTGAAGCTTTCTTT	CASSLFRGKNTEAFF
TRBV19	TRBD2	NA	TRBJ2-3	TGTGCCAGTAGTATCTCCTCTAGCGGAGATACGCAGTATTTT	CASSISSSGDTQYF
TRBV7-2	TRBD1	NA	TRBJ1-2	TGTGCCAGCAGCTTAGCGGCGACAGGGGGCTACTATGGCTACACCTTC	CASSLAATGGYYGYTF
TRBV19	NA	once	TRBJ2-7	TGTGCCAGTAGTTCGATGACTAGGTCCTACGAGCAGTACTTC	CASSSMTRSYEQYF
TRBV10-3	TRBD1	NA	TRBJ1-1	TGTGCCACCGGGACAGACCATAACACTGAAGCTTTCTTT	CATGTDHNTEAFF
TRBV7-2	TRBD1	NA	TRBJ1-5	TGTGCCAGCGGGACAGGGGCCAATCAGCCCCAGCATTTT	CASGTGANQPQHF
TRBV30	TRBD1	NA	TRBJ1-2	TGTGCCTGGGGCCGGGACAGACCCTATGGCTACACCTTC	CAWGRDRPYGYTF
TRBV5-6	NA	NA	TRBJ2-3	TGTGCCAGCAGCCAGAACAGGGTTAGCACAGATACGCAGTATTTT	CASSQNRVSTDTQYF
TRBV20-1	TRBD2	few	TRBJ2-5	TGCAGTGCTAGAGCTAGCGGGAGGACTGAGACCCAGTACTTC	CSARASGRTETQYF
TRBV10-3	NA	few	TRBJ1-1	TGTGCCATCAGCAGGGGTGGGCCGAACACTGAAGCTTTCTTT	CAISRGGPNTEAFF
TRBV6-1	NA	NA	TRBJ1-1	TGTGCCGCCATTCGGGGCGAGAGCACTGAAGCTTTCTTT	CAAIRGESTEAFF
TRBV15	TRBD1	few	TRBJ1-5	TGTGCCACCAGCGGGACAGGGTCCCGTCAGCCCCAGCATTTT	CATSGTGSRQPQHF
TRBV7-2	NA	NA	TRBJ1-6	TGTGCCAGCAGCCCAGGGGTCGGGCCTTCACCCCTCCACTTT	CASSPGVGPSPLHF
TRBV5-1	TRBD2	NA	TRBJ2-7	TGCGCCAGCAGCCCTGGAGCGGGAGCGTACGAGCAGTACTTC	CASSPGAGAYEQYF
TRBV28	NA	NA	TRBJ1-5	TGTGCCAGCAGTTTATCCCGAGGGCACCCAAATCGGTACAATCAGCCCCAGCATTTT	CASSLSRGHPNRYNQPQHF
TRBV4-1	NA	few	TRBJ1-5	TGCGCCAGCAGCCAAGATGCGAGAGCAATCAAGCCCCAGCATTTT	CASSQDARAIKPQHF
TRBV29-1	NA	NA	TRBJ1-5	TGCAGCGATCCTGCCGATTTTTATAGCAATCAGCCCCAGCATTTT	CSDPADFYSNQPQHF
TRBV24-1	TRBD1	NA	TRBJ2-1	TGTGCCACCAGTGATTTAACAGGGGCGAATTACAATGAGCAGTTCTTC	CATSDLTGANYNEQFF
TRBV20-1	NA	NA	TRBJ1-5	TGCAGTGCTGACAGTGATAGCAATCAGCCCCAGCATTTT	CSADSDSNQPQHF
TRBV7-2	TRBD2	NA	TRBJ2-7	TGTGCCAGCAGCTTCTCCCGACTAGCGGGAGGCGAGCAGTACTTC	CASSFSRLAGGEQYF
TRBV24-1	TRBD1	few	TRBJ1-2	TGTGCCACCAGTGATTTGCCGGGGACAGAATCATATGGCTACACCTTC	CATSDLPGTESYGYTF
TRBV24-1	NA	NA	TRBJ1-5	TGTGCCACCCCCCAAGGGGCGAATTCCAATCAGCCCCAGCATTTT	CATPQGANSNQPQHF
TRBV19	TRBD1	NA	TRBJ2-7	TGTGCCAGTAGCCGACAGGGAACCACCTACGAGCAGTACTTC	CASSRQGTTYEQYF
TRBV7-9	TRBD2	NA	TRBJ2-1	TGTGCCAGCAGCTTACTCCTAGCGGGGGGTTACAATGAGCAGTTCTTC	CASSLLLAGGYNEQFF
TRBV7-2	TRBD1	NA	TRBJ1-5	TGTGCCAGCAGCCCAACAGGGGGCAATCAGTCCCAGCATTTT	CASSPTGGNQSQHF
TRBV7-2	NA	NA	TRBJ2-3	TGTGCCAGCAGCTCTACAGATACGCAGTATTTT	CASSSTDTQYF
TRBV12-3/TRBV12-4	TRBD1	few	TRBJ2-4	TGTGCCAGCAGGGGGACAGGGGGACCGAACATTCAGTACTTC	CASRGTGGPNIQYF
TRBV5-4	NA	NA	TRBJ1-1	TGTGCCAGCAGCTTGCGCCGGGGATTGAACACTGAAGCTTTCTTT	CASSLRRGLNTEAFF
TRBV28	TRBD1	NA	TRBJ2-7	TGTGCCAGCAGTTCCGGGACAGGCTACTCCCACGAGCAGTACTTC	CASSSGTGYSHEQYF
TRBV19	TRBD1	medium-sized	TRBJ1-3	TGTGCCAGTAGTCTCCGACAGGGGGGCTATGGAAACACCATATATTTT	CASSLRQGGYGNTIYF
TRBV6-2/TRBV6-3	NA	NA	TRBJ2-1	TGTGCCAGCAGGACACAGGTTTATGAGCAGTTCTTC	CASRTQVYEQFF
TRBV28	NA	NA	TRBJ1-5	TGTGCCAGCAGTTTAGGGGAGCAGCCCCAGCATTTT	CASSLGEQPQHF
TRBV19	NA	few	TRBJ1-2	TGTGCCAGTAGTACCCTCCGGGTGGGGGTGCACTATGGCTACACCTTC	CASSTLRVGVHYGYTF
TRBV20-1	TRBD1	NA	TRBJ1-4	TGCAGTGCCGGACAGGGGAGTAATGAAAAACTGTTTTTT	CSAGQGSNEKLFF
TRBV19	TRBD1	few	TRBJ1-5	TGTGCCAGCACCCAGAACAGGGGCCCCAATCAGCCCCAGCATTTT	CASTQNRGPNQPQHF
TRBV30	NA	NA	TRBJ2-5	TGTGCCTGGAGTGTCAGCGTAGAGACCCAGTACTTC	CAWSVSVETQYF
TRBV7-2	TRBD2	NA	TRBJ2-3	TGTGCCAGCAGCTTAGGTCCTAGCGGGGGGAGCACAGATACGCAGTATTTT	CASSLGPSGGSTDTQYF
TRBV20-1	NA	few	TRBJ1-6	TGCAGTGCCCCCCCTGTGGAAAATAATTCACCCCTCCACTTT	CSAPPVENNSPLHF
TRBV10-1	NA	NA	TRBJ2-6	TGCGCCAGCAGTGAGTCCCGGACGACCAACGTCCTGACTTTC	CASSESRTTNVLTF
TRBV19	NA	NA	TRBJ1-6	TGTGCCAGTAGTCCACGCGCACCAAATAATTCACCCCTCCACTTT	CASSPRAPNNSPLHF
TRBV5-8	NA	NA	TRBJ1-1	TGTGCCAGCACCCCGATGGGGGAGATACCCATGAACACTGAAGCTTTCTTT	CASTPMGEIPMNTEAFF
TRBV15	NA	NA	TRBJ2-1	TGTGCCACCAGCAGAGGACAAGCGGACAGAGCTGAGCAGTTCTTC	CATSRGQADRAEQFF
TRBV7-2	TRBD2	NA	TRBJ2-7	TGTGCCAGCAGCTTAGTAGGGGGTAGCGGGGTCCCCTACGAGCAGTACTTC	CASSLVGGSGVPYEQYF
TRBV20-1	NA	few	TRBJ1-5	TGCAGTGCTTCGACAGGCCGGGATCAGCCCCAGCATTTT	CSASTGRDQPQHF
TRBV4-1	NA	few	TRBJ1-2	TGCGCCAGCAGCCAAACCATGGACGTTTATGGCTACACCTTC	CASSQTMDVYGYTF